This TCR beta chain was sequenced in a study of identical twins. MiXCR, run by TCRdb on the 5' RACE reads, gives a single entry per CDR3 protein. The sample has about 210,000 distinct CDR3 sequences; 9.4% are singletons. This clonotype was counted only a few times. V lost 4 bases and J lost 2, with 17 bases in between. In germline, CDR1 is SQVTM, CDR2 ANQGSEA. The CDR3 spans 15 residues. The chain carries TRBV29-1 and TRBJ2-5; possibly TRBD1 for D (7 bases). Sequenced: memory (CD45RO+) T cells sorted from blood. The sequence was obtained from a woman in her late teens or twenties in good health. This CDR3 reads CSVGRSAGGQETQYF. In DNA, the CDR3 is TGCAGCGTTGGACGCTCCGCAGGGGGGCAAGAGACCCAGTACTTC.